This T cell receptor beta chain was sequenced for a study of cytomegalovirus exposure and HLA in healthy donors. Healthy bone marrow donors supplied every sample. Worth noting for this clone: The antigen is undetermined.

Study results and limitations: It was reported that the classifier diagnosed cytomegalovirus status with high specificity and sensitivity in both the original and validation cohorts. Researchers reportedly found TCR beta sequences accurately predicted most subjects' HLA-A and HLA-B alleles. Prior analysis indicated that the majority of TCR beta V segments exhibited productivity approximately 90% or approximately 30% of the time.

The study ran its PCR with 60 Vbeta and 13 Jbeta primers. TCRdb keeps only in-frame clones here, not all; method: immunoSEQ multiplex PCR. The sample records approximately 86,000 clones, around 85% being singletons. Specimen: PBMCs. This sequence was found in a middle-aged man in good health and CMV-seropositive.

For the CDR3, the DNA is TGTGCCAGCAGCCTCGGCCTAGCGGGGCAAGAGACCCAGTACTTC. It codes for CASSLGLAGQETQYF. V gene TRBV7-9 combines with J gene TRBJ2-5; 9 nucleotides match TRBD2. Germline CDR1 reads SEHNR; CDR2 reads FQNEAQ (reference sequence). CDR3 length: 15 amino acids. The V gene end was trimmed by 5 bases and the J gene end by 2 bases; junction bases not matched to a gene: 6.